Presented here are 9 T cell receptor beta chains from one specimen sequenced in a study of HIV-infected children after antiretroviral therapy interruption. RNA-based 3' RACE libraries used unique molecular identifiers. MiXCR, applied by TCRdb to the 3' RACE reads, yields one record per CDR3 protein. The sample gives some 40,000 distinct CDR3 sequences, around 7% of which show up once; approximately 0.9% is in the top ten. Noted treatment: PENTA 11 planned treatment interruption arm or continuous ART arm. Here the sequenced sample was CD45RA+ CD4+ T cells from PBMCs, pooled from several time points, taken from a donor given antiretroviral therapy, either interrupted or continuous. The subset is: naive CD4+ CD45RA+ CD45RO- T cells. These receptors were collected from a pool of human donors with HIV.

CDR3 loop: CASSLALRDREKLFF. DNA for the CDR3: TGCGCCAGCAGCTTGGCCTTGAGGGACCGGGAAAAACTGTTTTTT. The chain combines TRBV5-1 with TRBJ1-4, with a tentative D call TRBD1 (5 bases). CDR3 length: 15 residues. V was pared by 0 bases and J by 8 bases, with 14 bases between. Germline V CDR1 and CDR2: SGHRS, YFSETQ.

This clonotype was recorded at least ten times. The chain recombines TRBV19 with TRBJ2-7; TRBD1 matches 8 bases. Germline V gene data show CDR1 as LNHDA and CDR2 as SQIVND (reference sequence). This CDR3 is built from 13 residues. Trimming at V came to 9 bases and at J to 10 bases, leaving 14 bases not matched to a gene. The CDR3 region has the DNA TGTGCCAGCAGTCGGACAGGGACGGGGGAACAGTACTTC. Translation: CASSRTGTGEQYF.

This clonotype occurred many times. The gene calls are TRBV12-3 or TRBV12-4 and TRBJ2-7, with 8 bases that match TRBD1. The CDR3 extends over 14 amino acids. V gave up 6 bases and J gave up 5 bases; unmatched junction bases: 9. The CDR3 nucleotides are TGTGCCAGCAGCCAAGGACAGGGCAGCCACGAGCAGTACTTC. It yields the protein CASSQGQGSHEQYF.

This clonotype showed up just a few times. The CDR3: CATLRDRGPDGYTF. In DNA, the CDR3 is TGTGCCACTCTACGGGACAGGGGGCCTGATGGCTACACCTTC. The chain joins TRBV2 to TRBJ1-2; 12 bases line up with TRBD1. The CDR3 contains 14 residues. Trimming at V came to 10 bases and at J to 6 bases, leaving 9 bases not matched to a gene. Germline V gene sequence: CDR1 SNHLY, CDR2 FYNNEI.

At least ten counts were recorded for this clonotype. The genes are TRBV7-9 and TRBJ2-7; no reliable D call. CDR3 size: 13 residues. With 8 bases removed from V and 1 base from J, the gap between germline ends came to 12 bases. The germline V gene encodes CDR1 SEHNR and CDR2 FQNEAQ (reference sequence). The chain's CDR3 is CASQPPGSYEQYF. Written as DNA, the CDR3 is TGTGCCAGCCAGCCCCCCGGGTCCTACGAGCAGTACTTC.

This clonotype was found many times. The chain recombines TRBV7-2 with TRBJ1-1; D not resolved. V shed 3 bases and J shed 1 base, with 6 bases lying between them. CDR1 and CDR2 (germline): SGHTA, FQGNSA. The CDR3 is 13 amino acids. The CDR3 sequence: CASSFAENTEAFF. The DNA for the CDR3 is TGTGCCAGCAGCTTCGCGGAGAACACTGAAGCTTTCTTT.

DNA of the CDR3: TGTGCCAGCAGTTTGGCGGGACCAGCCTACGAGCAGTACTTC. This sequence encodes CASSLAGPAYEQYF. The chain employs TRBV27 and TRBJ2-7; possible D gene TRBD2, 6 bases. V lost 3 bases to trimming and J lost 2 bases, with 11 bases between them. CDR1 and CDR2 (germline): MNHEY, SMNVEV (reference sequence). The CDR3 is 14 amino acids.

This clonotype was picked up many times. J is TRBJ1-1 and V is TRBV10-3; 9 positions agree with TRBD1. Germline lookup yields CDR1 ENHRY and CDR2 SYGVKD. The CDR3 spans 15 residues. V trimming: 3 bases; J trimming: 4 bases; junction bases outside the gene matches: 6. The CDR3 DNA reads as TGTGCCATCAGTGACCTGACAGGGGGAAGCACTGAAGCTTTCTTT. Protein sequence: CAISDLTGGSTEAFF.

This clonotype was counted ten times or more. J is TRBJ2-2 and V is TRBV9; no reliable D call. In germline, CDR1 is SGDLS, CDR2 YYNGEE. The V end lost 4 bases, the J end lost 5 bases, and 6 bases lay between the germline ends. The CDR3 extends over 12 amino acids. The CDR3 reads CASSMGTGELFF. In DNA form, the CDR3 reads TGTGCCAGCAGCATGGGGACCGGGGAGCTGTTTTTT.